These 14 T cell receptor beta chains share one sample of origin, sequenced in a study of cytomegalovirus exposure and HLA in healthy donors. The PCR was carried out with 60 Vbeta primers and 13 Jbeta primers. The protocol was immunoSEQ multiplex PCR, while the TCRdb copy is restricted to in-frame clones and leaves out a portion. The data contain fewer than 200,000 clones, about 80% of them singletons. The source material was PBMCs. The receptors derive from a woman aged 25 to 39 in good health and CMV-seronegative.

DNA for the CDR3: TGTGCCAGCAGCTTGGGGGGGCTCCAAAGTCAGTACTTC. As protein: CASSLGGLQSQYF. The chain recombines TRBV7-3 with TRBJ2-4; the D gene is possibly TRBD2 (7 bases). Germline V gene data show CDR1 as SGHTA and CDR2 as FQGTGA. The CDR3 sequence is 13 residues long. Trimming took off 3 bases at V and 12 bases at J, with 15 bases between the two ends. The whole variable domain, filled in from reference TRBV7-3 and TRBJ2-4, reads GAGVSQTPSNKVTEKGKYVELRCDPISGHTALYWYRQSLGQGPEFLIYFQGTGAADDSGLPNDRFFAVRPEGSVSTLKIQRTERGDSAVYLCASSLGGLQSQYFGAGTRLSVL.

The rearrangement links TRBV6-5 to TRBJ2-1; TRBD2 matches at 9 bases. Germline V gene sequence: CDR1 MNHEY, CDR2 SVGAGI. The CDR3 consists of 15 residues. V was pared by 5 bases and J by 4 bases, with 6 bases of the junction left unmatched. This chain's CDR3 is CASSRGGDYYNEQFF. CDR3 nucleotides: TGTGCCAGCAGTCGCGGGGGGGACTATTACAATGAGCAGTTCTTC.

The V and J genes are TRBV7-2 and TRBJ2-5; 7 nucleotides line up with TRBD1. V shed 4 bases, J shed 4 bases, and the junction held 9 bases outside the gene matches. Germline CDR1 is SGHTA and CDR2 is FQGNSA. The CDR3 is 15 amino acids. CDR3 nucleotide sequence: TGTGCCAGCAGCTCAAACCGGGACAGTCGAGAGACCCAGTACTTC. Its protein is CASSSNRDSRETQYF.

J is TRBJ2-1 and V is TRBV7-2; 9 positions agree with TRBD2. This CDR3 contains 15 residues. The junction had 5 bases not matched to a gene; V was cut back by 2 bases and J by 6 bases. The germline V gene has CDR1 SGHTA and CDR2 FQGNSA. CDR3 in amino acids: CASSLLLAGTNEQFF. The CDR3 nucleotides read TGTGCCAGCAGCTTATTACTAGCGGGCACCAATGAGCAGTTCTTC.

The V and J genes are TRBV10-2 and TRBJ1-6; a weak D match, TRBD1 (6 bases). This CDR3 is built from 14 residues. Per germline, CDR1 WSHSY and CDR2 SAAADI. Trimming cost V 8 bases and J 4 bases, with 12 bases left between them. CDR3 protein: CASYQGIYNSPLHF. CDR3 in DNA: TGCGCCAGCTACCAGGGGATATATAATTCACCCCTCCACTTT.

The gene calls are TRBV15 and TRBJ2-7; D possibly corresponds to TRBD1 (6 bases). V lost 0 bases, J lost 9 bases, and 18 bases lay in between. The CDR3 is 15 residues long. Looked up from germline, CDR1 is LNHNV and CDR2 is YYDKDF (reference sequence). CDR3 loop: CATSRDTGRGLGQYF. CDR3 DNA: TGTGCCACCAGCAGAGATACCGGCAGGGGATTGGGGCAGTACTTC. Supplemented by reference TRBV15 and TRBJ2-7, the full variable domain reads DAMVIQNPRYQVTQFGKPVTLSCSQTLNHNVMYWYQQKSSQAPKLLFHYYDKDFNNEADTPDNFQSRRPNTSFCFLDIRSPGLGDTAMYLCATSRDTGRGLGQYFGPGTRLTVT.

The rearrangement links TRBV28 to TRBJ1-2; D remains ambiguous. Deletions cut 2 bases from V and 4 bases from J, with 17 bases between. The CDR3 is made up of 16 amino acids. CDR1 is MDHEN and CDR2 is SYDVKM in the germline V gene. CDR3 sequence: CASSLDTRVLSYGYTF. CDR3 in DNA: TGTGCCAGCAGTTTAGATACCCGGGTCCTGTCCTATGGCTACACCTTC.

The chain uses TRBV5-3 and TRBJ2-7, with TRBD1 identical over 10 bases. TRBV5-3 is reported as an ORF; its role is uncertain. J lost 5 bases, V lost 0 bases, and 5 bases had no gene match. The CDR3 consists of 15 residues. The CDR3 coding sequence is TGTGCCAGAAGCTTGGGACAGGGGGCCCCCCACGAGCAGTACTTC. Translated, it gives CARSLGQGAPHEQYF.

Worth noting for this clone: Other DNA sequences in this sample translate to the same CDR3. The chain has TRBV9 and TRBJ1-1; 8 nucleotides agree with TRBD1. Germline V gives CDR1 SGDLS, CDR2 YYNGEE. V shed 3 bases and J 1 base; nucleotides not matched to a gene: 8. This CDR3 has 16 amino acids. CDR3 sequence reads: CASSGQGKSSNTEAFF. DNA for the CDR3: TGTGCCAGCAGCGGACAGGGGAAGTCTTCGAACACTGAAGCTTTCTTT.

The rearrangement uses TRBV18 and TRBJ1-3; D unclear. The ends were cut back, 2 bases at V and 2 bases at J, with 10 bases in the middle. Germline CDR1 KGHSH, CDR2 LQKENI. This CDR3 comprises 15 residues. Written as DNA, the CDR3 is TGTGCCAGCTCACCAGTCGCAGGAACTGGAAACACCATATATTTT. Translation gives CASSPVAGTGNTIYF. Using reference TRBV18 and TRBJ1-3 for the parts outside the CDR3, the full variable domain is NAGVMQNPRHLVRRRGQEARLRCSPMKGHSHVYWYRQLPEEGLKFMVYLQKENIIDESGMPKERFSAEFPKEGPSILRIQQVVRGDSAAYFCASSPVAGTGNTIYFGEGSWLTVV.

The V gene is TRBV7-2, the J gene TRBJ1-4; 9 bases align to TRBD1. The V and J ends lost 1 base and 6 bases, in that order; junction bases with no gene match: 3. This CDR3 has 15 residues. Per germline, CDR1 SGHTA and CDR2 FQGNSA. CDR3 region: CASSLGGTGYEKLFF. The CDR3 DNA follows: TGTGCCAGCAGCTTAGGAGGGACAGGGTATGAAAAACTGTTTTTT.

In nucleotides, the CDR3 is TGTGCCAGCAGTCTCTCCCTCGGGGTTAGAGGCGAGCAGTTCTTC. It is translated as CASSLSLGVRGEQFF. The chain recombines TRBV27 with TRBJ2-1; a possible D gene is TRBD2 (5 bases). V was pared by 5 bases and J by 10 bases, with 21 bases between. This CDR3 spans 15 amino acids. Germline assignment: CDR1 MNHEY and CDR2 SMNVEV (reference sequence).

This CDR3 is CASSAPTSERETQYF. Here the CDR3 DNA reads TGTGCCAGCAGTGCCCCGACTAGCGAGCGAGAGACCCAGTACTTC. The chain joins TRBV28 to TRBJ2-5; 8 bases agree with TRBD2. Per germline, CDR1 MDHEN and CDR2 SYDVKM. CDR3 length: 15 amino acids. Trimming removed 5 bases from V and 4 bases from J; junction bases left unmatched: 9.

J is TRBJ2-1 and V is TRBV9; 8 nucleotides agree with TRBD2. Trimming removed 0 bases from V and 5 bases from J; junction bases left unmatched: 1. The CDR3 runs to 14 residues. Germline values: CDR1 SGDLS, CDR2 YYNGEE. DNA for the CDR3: TGTGCCAGCAGCGTAGCGGGAGGGGACAATGAGCAGTTCTTC. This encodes CASSVAGGDNEQFF.